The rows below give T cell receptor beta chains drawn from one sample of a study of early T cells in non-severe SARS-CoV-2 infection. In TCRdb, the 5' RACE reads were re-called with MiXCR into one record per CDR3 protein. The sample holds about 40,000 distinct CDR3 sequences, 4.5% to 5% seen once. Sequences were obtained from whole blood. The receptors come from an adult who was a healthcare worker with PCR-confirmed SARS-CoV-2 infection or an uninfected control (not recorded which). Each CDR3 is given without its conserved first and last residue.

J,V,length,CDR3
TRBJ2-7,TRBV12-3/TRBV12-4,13,ASRGTGEGSYEQY
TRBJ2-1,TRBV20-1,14,SAESLVASSYNEQF
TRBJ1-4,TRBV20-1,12,SAREGAGFEKLF
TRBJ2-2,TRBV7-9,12,ASSFPQGSGELF
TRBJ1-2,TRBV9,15,ASRRIQRDSANYGYT
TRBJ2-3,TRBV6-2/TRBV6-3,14,ASSFSSGSPTDTQY
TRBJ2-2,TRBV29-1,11,SVSGGTTGELF
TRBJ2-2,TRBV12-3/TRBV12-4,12,ASTIVLNTGELF
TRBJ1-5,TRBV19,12,ASRREGSDQPQH
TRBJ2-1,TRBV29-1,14,SVDFRRVSSYNEQF
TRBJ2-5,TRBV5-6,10,ASSSPSLAQY
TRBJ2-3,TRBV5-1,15,ASRTSGGPKNTDTQY
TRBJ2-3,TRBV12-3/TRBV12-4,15,ASSPFAVGARGDTQY
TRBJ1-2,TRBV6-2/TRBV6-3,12,ASNNPGGGYGYT
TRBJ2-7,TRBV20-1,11,SARDSGTYEQY
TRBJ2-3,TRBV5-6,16,ASSSTGTSGPSTDTQY
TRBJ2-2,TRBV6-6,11,AGRTGRNGELF
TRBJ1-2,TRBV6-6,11,ASKVSVNYGYT
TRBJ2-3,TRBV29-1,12,SVIPGQLTDTQY
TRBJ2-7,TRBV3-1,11,ASSQRETYEQY
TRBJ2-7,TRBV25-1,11,ASSKAGTYEQY
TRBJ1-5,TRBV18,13,ASSPGQLDNQPQH
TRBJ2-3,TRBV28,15,ASSLVSGPRGTDTQY
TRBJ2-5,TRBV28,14,ASSALGQGARETQY
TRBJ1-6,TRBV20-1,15,SARGGIGSSYNSPLH
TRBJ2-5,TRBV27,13,ASSLAALAEETQY
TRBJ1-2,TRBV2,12,ASTPEGAGYGYT
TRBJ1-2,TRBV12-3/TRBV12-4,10,ASSFFGSGYT
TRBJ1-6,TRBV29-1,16,SVRGLAGSASYNSPLH
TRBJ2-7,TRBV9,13,ASSPGTSVSDEQY
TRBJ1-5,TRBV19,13,ASSIDPRERQPQH
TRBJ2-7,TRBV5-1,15,ASSLEPYRANSYEQY
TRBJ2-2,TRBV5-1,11,ASSRLGRGELF
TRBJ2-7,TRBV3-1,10,ASSQGPVEQY
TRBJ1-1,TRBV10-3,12,AIKTGTANTEAF
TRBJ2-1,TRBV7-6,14,ASSLALASSYNEQF
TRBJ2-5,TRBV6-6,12,ASRGPTGTETQY
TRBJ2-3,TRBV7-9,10,ASSQTPVTQY
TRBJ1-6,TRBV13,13,ASSLPDRNNSPLH
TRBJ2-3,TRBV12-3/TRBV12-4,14,ASSFLAGGGTDTQY
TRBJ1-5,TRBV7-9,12,ASSADTSEQPQH
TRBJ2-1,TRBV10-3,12,AISESGQVIGQF
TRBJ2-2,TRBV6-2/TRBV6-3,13,ASSPAGDHTGELF
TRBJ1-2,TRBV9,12,ASSVMMGNYGYT
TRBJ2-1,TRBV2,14,ASSELMGLAGNEQF
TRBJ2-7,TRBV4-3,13,ASSQDRAIPREQY
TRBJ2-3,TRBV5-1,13,ASSLALASTDTQY
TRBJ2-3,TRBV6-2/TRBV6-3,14,ASSPAGLGLSGKQY
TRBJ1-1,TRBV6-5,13,ASSSGRDENTEAF
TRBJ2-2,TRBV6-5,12,ASRRTGTTGELF
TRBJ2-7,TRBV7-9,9,ASSLENEQY
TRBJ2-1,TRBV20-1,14,SARDVVGSSYNEQF
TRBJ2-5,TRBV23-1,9,ARRREETQY
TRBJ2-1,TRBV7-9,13,ASSLAGDLYNEQF
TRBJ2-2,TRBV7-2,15,ASSLDRPLAETGELF
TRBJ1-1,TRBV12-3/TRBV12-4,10,ASSGDSYEAF